The T cell receptor (beta chain) described here comes from a study of tumor-infiltrating lymphocytes in primary liver carcinoma. Turning to the study itself: Tumor staging was T1-T3 N0M0; sizes spanned roughly 4.2 to 10 cm across. Broader study findings: Reduced overlap was seen in tumor-adjacent and tumor-blood pairs versus tumor region pairs. Presence in all five tumor regions was observed for only about 7.5-24% of top clones.

With a constant-region primer, TCR beta cDNA was made from 400 to 550 ng of total RNA. TCR beta libraries came from three nested multiplex PCR rounds using slightly modified ARM-PCR. Forward primers for TRBV1-TRBV30 and a C-beta reverse primer served the first two PCR rounds, at roughly 10 cycles each. In TCRdb, the multiplex PCR reads were re-called with MiXCR into one record per CDR3 protein. The data contain roughly 200,000 distinct CDR3 sequences, about 85% of them seen just once; the ten biggest clones take up about a sixth. Concerning this clonotype itself: The antigen is undetermined. Likely a read error: the CDR3 ends without its conserved phenylalanine or tryptophan.

Germline CDR1 SQVTM, CDR2 ANQGSEA. CDR3 length equals 12 residues. Total RNA and DNA came together from approximately 22-30 mg of bulk tissue without cell sorting. Specimen: tumor tissue from primary liver carcinoma. The genes are TRBV29-1 and TRBJ1-1; possible D gene TRBD1, 5 bases. This TCR came from a man aged 35 to 55 with primary liver carcinoma and hepatitis B virus infection. CDR3 region: CSISQGRAEAFC. DNA for the CDR3: TGTAGCATCTCTCAGGGCAGGGCTGAAGCTTTCTGT.